This is a list of T cell receptor beta chains from one sample in a study of vaccination effects on CD4 cells after COVID-19. No antigen is known for these receptors. Generated by immunoSEQ multiplex PCR, the TCRdb table keeps only in-frame clones and is missing some. The sample records 25,000 to 30,000 clones, about 67% being singletons. Source: CD4+ T cells from PBMCs cultured with HCoV-NL63 spike peptides, taken after COVID-19 vaccination. Every receptor here comes from a human donor who received a COVID-19 vaccine. CDR3s include the opening cysteine and the closing phenylalanine or tryptophan. A D gene is named only where the DNA matches it firmly. Expanded clones are given a class, and other clones once, few, many or no size at all.

j_call	v_call	d_call	clone_size	cdr3_nt	cdr3_aa
TRBJ2-3	TRBV19	TRBD2	-	TGTGCCAGTAGTGTCACTAGCGGGAGTCTCACAGATACGCAGTATTTT	CASSVTSGSLTDTQYF
TRBJ2-3	TRBV5-4	TRBD2	once	TGTGCCAGCAGCCTAACACTAGCGGGGGGGCAATTAGATACGCAGTATTTT	CASSLTLAGGQLDTQYF
TRBJ1-2	TRBV5-4	-	-	TGTGCCAGCAGCTACTCCCAGGGCCAAGAGCGCGGCTACACCTTC	CASSYSQGQERGYTF
TRBJ2-3	TRBV7-2	TRBD2	-	TGTGCCAGCAGCTCCCTAGCGGGGTTCACAGATACGCAGTATTTT	CASSSLAGFTDTQYF
TRBJ2-2	TRBV5-1	-	once	TGCGCCAGCAGCATCACCGGGACAACCGGGGAGCTGTTTTTT	CASSITGTTGELFF
TRBJ2-7	TRBV12-3/TRBV12-4	TRBD2	few	TGTGCCAGCAGTGGTGGGACTAGCGGGAGGAAGTACTTC	CASSGGTSGRKYF
TRBJ1-2	TRBV25-1	-	-	TGTGCCAGCAGTTGGGGGTACTATGGCTACACCTTC	CASSWGYYGYTF
TRBJ2-1	TRBV12-3/TRBV12-4	-	-	TGTGCCAGCAGTATGGGGGGGCAGAATGAGCAGTTCTTC	CASSMGGQNEQFF
TRBJ1-2	TRBV7-9	TRBD1	-	TGTGCCAGCAGCCCGCACGGACAGGGAAGTTTAGGCTACACCTTC	CASSPHGQGSLGYTF
TRBJ1-5	TRBV3-1/TRBV3-2	TRBD1	few	TGTGCCAGCAGCCAAGGGGGGACAGGGAATGTTCAGCCCCAGCATTTT	CASSQGGTGNVQPQHF
TRBJ2-7	TRBV2	-	once	TGTGCCAGCAGTGAAAAACCAGGGGGGACCTACGAGCAGTACTTC	CASSEKPGGTYEQYF
TRBJ2-2	TRBV5-4	-	-	TGTGCCAGCAGCTTCCGGGGAACCGGGGAGCTGTTTTTT	CASSFRGTGELFF
TRBJ1-5	TRBV11-2	-	-	TGTGCCAGCAGCTTAGATCGGGGTCAGCCCCAGCATTTT	CASSLDRGQPQHF
TRBJ1-5	TRBV4-1	-	once	TGCGCCAGCAGCCAAATCGCTAATAGCAATCAGCCCCAGCATTTT	CASSQIANSNQPQHF
TRBJ2-3	TRBV12-5	TRBD2	-	TGTGCTAGTGGTTTGGATACTAGCGGGGGCACAGATACGCAGTATTTT	CASGLDTSGGTDTQYF
TRBJ2-2	TRBV6-6	-	few	TGTGCCAGCAGTTCAGCGAACACCGGGGAGCTGTTTTTT	CASSSANTGELFF
TRBJ1-2	TRBV19	-	-	TGTGCCAGTAGCATGGGAACCTCTAACTATGGCTACACCTTC	CASSMGTSNYGYTF
TRBJ2-1	TRBV20-1	TRBD2	-	TGCAGTGCTAGTCATAGCGGGGAGTGGCGGTTCTCCTACAATGAGCAGTTCTTC	CSASHSGEWRFSYNEQFF
TRBJ2-5	TRBV5-1	TRBD1	-	TGCGCCAGCAGCACCGGGACAGCTTGGTACCAAGAGACCCAGTACTTC	CASSTGTAWYQETQYF
TRBJ2-5	TRBV2	-	-	TGTGCCAGCGGGGAACGGGGCATCTCGCGAGAGACCCAGTACTTC	CASGERGISRETQYF
TRBJ2-1	TRBV6-4	-	-	TGTGCCAGCAGTGAGGGGTCTTTCTCCTACAATGAGCAGTTCTTC	CASSEGSFSYNEQFF
TRBJ1-1	TRBV5-4	-	-	TGTGCCAGCAGCTTGGAGGTGGCGAACACTGAAGCTTTCTTT	CASSLEVANTEAFF
TRBJ1-1	TRBV4-1	TRBD1	-	TGCGCCAGCAGCCAAGACCCAGGGGGCGTCCGGGAAGCTTTCTTT	CASSQDPGGVREAFF
TRBJ2-5	TRBV5-4	-	-	TGTGCCAGCAGCTTGCTAGCCGGGGAGACCCAGTACTTC	CASSLLAGETQYF
TRBJ1-6	TRBV9	TRBD1	-	TGTGCCAGCAGCGTAGAGGGACAGCCTAATTCACCCCTCCACTTT	CASSVEGQPNSPLHF
TRBJ2-2	TRBV19	TRBD2	-	TGTGCCAGTAGTTCGGGACTAGCGGGGGGTACGAACACCGGGGAGCTGTTTTTT	CASSSGLAGGTNTGELFF
TRBJ1-1	TRBV5-1	-	-	TGCGCCAGCAGCTTGGGGGGGACGGTTGGGATGAACACTGAAGCTTTCTTT	CASSLGGTVGMNTEAFF
TRBJ1-6	TRBV6-5	TRBD1	-	TGTGCCAGCAGTTTTCCGGACAGGCCGAATTCACCCCTCCACTTT	CASSFPDRPNSPLHF
TRBJ1-5	TRBV6-2/TRBV6-3	-	-	TGTGCCAGCAGTTACTTATTACAAAAGGGGGGTAGCAATCAGCCCCAGCATTTT	CASSYLLQKGGSNQPQHF
TRBJ1-2	TRBV3-1/TRBV3-2	TRBD1	-	TGTGCCAGCAGCCATGTAGGGGGCCGGAACTCAGCTAACTATGGCTACACCTTC	CASSHVGGRNSANYGYTF
TRBJ1-5	TRBV12-3/TRBV12-4	-	-	TGTGCCAGCAGTTTGTCCACAGTGGAGCCCCAGCATTTT	CASSLSTVEPQHF
TRBJ1-6	TRBV13	-	-	TGTGCCAGCTCCTACCGGGTTTCCAATTCACCCCTCCACTTT	CASSYRVSNSPLHF